This TCR beta chain was recovered during a study of OX40 agonist ivuxolimab in advanced cancers. Looking at the study overall: Dosing consisted of intravenous ivuxolimab at 0.01 to 10 mg/kg every 2 weeks. Antecedent anti-PD-1, anti-PD-L1 or anti-CTLA-4 therapy was permissible, with roughly 36% having received some. Three patients showed partial responses: one hepatocellular carcinoma and two cutaneous melanoma cases. Findings and limits, study-wide: At 0.1 to 3.0 mg/kg, clonal expansion of CD4+ and CD8+ blood T cells had occurred by week 6.

From germline, CDR1 is SGHVS and CDR2 FNYEAQ. This CDR3 has 15 amino acids. Between the trimmed V and J ends, which lost 2 bases and 0 bases, there was a span of 8 bases. For this clone: Its antigen is not known.

Assay used: immunoSEQ multiplex PCR; TCRdb lists only in-frame clones, some missing. Among about 23,000 clones listed, about 82% were seen once. This rearrangement joins TRBV7-6 to TRBJ2-1; no reliable D call. The sequence derives from an adult with an advanced solid tumor such as melanoma, head and neck, liver or kidney cancer. This material consisted of CD4+ or CD8+ T cells sorted from blood, taken in a trial of the OX40 agonist ivuxolimab. CDR3 protein: CASSLRVSSYNEQFF. The CDR3 region has the DNA TGTGCCAGCAGCTTAAGAGTGAGCTCCTACAATGAGCAGTTCTTC.